A single sample gave rise to the 10 T cell receptor beta chains below, sequenced in a study of cytotoxic CD8 clonotypes in ibrutinib-treated CLL. Using immunoSEQ multiplex PCR, the repertoire was profiled, and TCRdb retains in-frame clones only, with some absent. The data show some 46,000 clones, around 73% seen once. Sample: PBMCs, taken after 12 months of ibrutinib treatment. These receptor sequences come from a human donor with chronic lymphocytic leukemia.

The V gene is TRBV2, the J gene TRBJ1-2; unclear D gene. This CDR3 comprises 14 residues. V lost 3 bases to trimming and J lost 6 bases, with 14 bases between them. The V gene's germline CDR1 is SNHLY and CDR2 FYNNEI. As DNA, the CDR3 is TGTGCCAGCAGTGACGGAGAGTTTACCAATGGCTACACCTTC. Protein product: CASSDGEFTNGYTF.

This chain connects TRBV2 to TRBJ1-1, with D maybe TRBD1 (6 bases). Germline V gene data show CDR1 as SNHLY and CDR2 as FYNNEI. The CDR3 has 13 residues. Trimming cost V 6 bases and J 1 base, with 9 bases left between them. In DNA, the CDR3 is TGTGCCAGCAGCGGACAGTGGAACACTGAAGCTTTCTTT. Protein product: CASSGQWNTEAFF.

V and J are TRBV6-1 and TRBJ1-1, with TRBD1 matching 7 bases. The V and J ends lost 6 bases and 8 bases, in that order; junction bases with no gene match: 3. The CDR3 contains 11 residues. Per the germline V gene, CDR1 is MNHNS and CDR2 is SASEGT. For the CDR3, the DNA is TGTGCCAGCAGGAAAGGGGGCGAAGCTTTCTTT. Translation gives CASRKGGEAFF.

The J gene is TRBJ2-7, the V gene TRBV6-5, with 8 bases aligning to TRBD1. Per germline, CDR1 MNHEY and CDR2 SVGAGI. Trimming removed 4 bases from V and 7 bases from J; junction bases left unmatched: 9. The CDR3 extends over 14 amino acids. This chain's CDR3 is CASSLDRVAGEQYF. Here the CDR3 DNA reads TGTGCCAGCAGTTTGGACAGGGTCGCGGGGGAGCAGTACTTC.

The chain combines TRBV7-8 with TRBJ1-1; 7 positions match TRBD1. Germline-derived CDR1 and CDR2 are SGHVS and FQNEAQ. With V trimmed by 2 bases and J by 2 bases, 5 bases remained unmatched. This CDR3 spans 15 amino acids. The CDR3 sequence: CASSLRQGSNTEAFF. CDR3 coding DNA: TGTGCCAGCAGCTTAAGACAGGGTTCCAACACTGAAGCTTTCTTT.

This chain connects TRBV9 to TRBJ2-2; D gene unclear. Trimming removed 2 bases from V and 5 bases from J, with 16 bases in between. This CDR3 contains 16 residues. Germline-derived CDR1 and CDR2 are SGDLS and YYNGEE. The CDR3 DNA is TGTGCCAGCAGCGTTGGCCCTGCCCAGAATACCGGGGAGCTGTTTTTT. It yields the protein CASSVGPAQNTGELFF.

V and J are TRBV6-1 and TRBJ2-7, with D unclear. The CDR3 runs to 12 residues. Germline CDR1 is MNHNS and CDR2 is SASEGT. Between the trimmed V and J ends, which lost 5 bases and 5 bases, there was a span of 10 bases. The CDR3 bases are TGTGCCAGCAGTAACCCCGGCCACGAGCAGTACTTC. Its translation: CASSNPGHEQYF.

The V gene is TRBV19, the J gene TRBJ1-6; D is ambiguous. The CDR3 has 13 residues. Germline lookup yields CDR1 LNHDA and CDR2 SQIVND (reference sequence). The V gene lost 9 bases and the J gene lost 7 bases, with 13 bases spanning the gap. DNA of the CDR3: TGTGCCAGCCGCCAGGTTTTGAATTCACCCCTCCACTTT. Its protein is CASRQVLNSPLHF.

This clone was seen more than once but under ten times. This chain joins TRBV6-1 and TRBJ1-3; D gene ambiguous. CDR1 is MNHNS, CDR2 SASEGT, per germline. The CDR3 consists of 14 residues. V lost 5 bases to trimming and J lost 4 bases, with 12 bases between them. The CDR3 sequence is CASSISGVGNTIYF. The CDR3 DNA sequence: TGTGCCAGCAGTATCTCGGGTGTAGGAAACACCATATATTTT.

The rearrangement uses TRBV18 and TRBJ2-7; TRBD1 is a possible D gene (5 bases). The V gene's germline CDR1 is KGHSH and CDR2 LQKENI. CDR3 length equals 14 residues. Trimming pared 3 bases from V and 6 bases from J, leaving 15 bases between. CDR3 in DNA: TGTGCCAGCTCACCGCGGCAGGGTTTGGTCGAGCAGTACTTC. This encodes CASSPRQGLVEQYF.